Below are 2 T cell receptor beta chains sequenced from a single sample in a study of blood T cells in healthy people across ages (dated by TCRdb to the mid-2010s). The receptor library was made with 5' RACE. Instrument used: Illumina HiSeq 2500. A second roughly 6 to 12 cycle PCR used a sample-barcoded 5' primer and a J-beta primer mix. The public reads were reprocessed in TCRdb via fastp at Q25 and MiXCR, keeping in-frame beta chains. Rows are combined by CDR3 protein, so each entry shows the most common genes and DNA. The sample table contains 850,000 to 1,300,000 distinct CDR3 sequences; only one count was recorded for 35% to 55% of them. Jointly, the top ten make up 15% to 20% of the sample. Sequencing was done on a sample of blood. All receptors come from a woman aged 60 to 75 in good health.

The chain is built from TRBV7-8 and TRBJ1-2; TRBD1 aligns across 8 bases. The CDR3 length is 16 residues. Germline values: CDR1 SGHVS, CDR2 FQNEAQ. V gave up 4 bases and J gave up 9 bases; unmatched junction bases: 16. Here the CDR3 reads CASSSRSVGQGISYTF. The CDR3 coding sequence is TGTGCCAGCAGCTCCCGCTCCGTCGGACAGGGTATTAGCTACACCTTC.

The chain is built from TRBV25-1 and TRBJ2-5, with TRBD2 identical over 7 bases. This CDR3 contains 14 residues. In germline, CDR1 is MGHDK, CDR2 SYGVNS. V lost 2 bases, J lost 5 bases, and 5 bases stayed unmatched. The CDR3 is CASSEAGAWETQYF. The DNA for the CDR3 is TGTGCCAGCAGTGAAGCGGGAGCTTGGGAGACCCAGTACTTC.